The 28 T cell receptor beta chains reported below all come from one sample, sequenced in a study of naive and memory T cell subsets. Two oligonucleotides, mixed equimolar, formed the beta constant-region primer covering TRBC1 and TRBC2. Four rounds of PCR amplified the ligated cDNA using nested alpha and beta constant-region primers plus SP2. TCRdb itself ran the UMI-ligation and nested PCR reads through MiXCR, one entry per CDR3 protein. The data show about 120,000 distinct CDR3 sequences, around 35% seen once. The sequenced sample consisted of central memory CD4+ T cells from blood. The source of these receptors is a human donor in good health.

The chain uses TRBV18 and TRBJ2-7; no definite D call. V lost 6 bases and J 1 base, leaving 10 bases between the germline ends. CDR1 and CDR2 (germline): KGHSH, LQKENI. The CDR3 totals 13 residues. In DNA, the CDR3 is TGTGCCAGCTCGACCGCGCAATCCTACGAGCAGTACTTC. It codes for CASSTAQSYEQYF.

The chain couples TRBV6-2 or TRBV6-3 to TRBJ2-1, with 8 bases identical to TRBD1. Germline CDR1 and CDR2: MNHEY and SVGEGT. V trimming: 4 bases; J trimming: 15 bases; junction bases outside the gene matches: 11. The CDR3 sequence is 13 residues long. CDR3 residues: CASSLQGGAVPFF. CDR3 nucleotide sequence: TGTGCCAGCAGTTTACAGGGGGGAGCTGTCCCGTTCTTC.

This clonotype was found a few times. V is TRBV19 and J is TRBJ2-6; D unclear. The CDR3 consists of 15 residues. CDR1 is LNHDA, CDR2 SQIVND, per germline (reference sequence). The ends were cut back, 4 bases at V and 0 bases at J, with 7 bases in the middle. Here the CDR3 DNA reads TGTGCCAGTAGTACGCACAACTCTGGGGCCAACGTCCTGACTTTC. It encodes CASSTHNSGANVLTF.

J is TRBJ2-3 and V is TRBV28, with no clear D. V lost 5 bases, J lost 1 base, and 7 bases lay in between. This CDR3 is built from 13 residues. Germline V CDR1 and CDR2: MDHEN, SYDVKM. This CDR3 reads CASSDPGTDTQYF. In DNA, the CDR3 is TGTGCCAGCAGTGACCCGGGCACAGATACGCAGTATTTT.

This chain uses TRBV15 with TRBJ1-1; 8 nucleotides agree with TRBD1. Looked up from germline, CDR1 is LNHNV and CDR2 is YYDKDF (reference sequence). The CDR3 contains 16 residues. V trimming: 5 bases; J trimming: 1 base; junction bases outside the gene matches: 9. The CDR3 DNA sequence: TGTGCCACCAGCGCACGAGTCGGGACAGGGAACACTGAAGCTTTCTTT. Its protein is CATSARVGTGNTEAFF.

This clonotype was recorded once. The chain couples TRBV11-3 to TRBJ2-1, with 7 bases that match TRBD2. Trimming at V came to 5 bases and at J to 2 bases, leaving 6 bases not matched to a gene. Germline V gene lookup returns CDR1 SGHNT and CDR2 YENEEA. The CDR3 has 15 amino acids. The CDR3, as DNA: TGTGCCAGCAGCCCCCGTCTAGCGGCCTACAATGAGCAGTTCTTC. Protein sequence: CASSPRLAAYNEQFF. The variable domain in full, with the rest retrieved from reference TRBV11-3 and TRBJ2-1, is EAGVVQSPRYKIIEKKQPVAFWCNPISGHNTLYWYLQNLGQGPELLIRYENEEAVDDSQLPKDRFSAERLKGVDSTLKIQPAELGDSAVYLCASSPRLAAYNEQFFGPGTRLTVL.

CDR3 nucleotides: TGTGCCAGCAGTTTGTGGCCCCGGGACACTGAAGCTTTCTTT. This encodes CASSLWPRDTEAFF. This rearrangement joins TRBV28 to TRBJ1-1, with D uncertain. Germline lookup yields CDR1 MDHEN and CDR2 SYDVKM. The CDR3 is 14 residues long. The V end was cut by 3 bases, the J end by 3 bases, with 11 bases between.

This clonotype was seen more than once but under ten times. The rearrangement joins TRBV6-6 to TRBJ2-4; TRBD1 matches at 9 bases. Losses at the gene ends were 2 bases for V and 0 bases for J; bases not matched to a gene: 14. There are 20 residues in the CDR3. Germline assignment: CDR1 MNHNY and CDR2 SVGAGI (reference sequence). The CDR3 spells CASSYTLRTGVTLAKNIQYF. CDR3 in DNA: TGTGCCAGCAGTTACACGCTTAGGACAGGGGTGACCTTAGCCAAAAACATTCAGTACTTC.

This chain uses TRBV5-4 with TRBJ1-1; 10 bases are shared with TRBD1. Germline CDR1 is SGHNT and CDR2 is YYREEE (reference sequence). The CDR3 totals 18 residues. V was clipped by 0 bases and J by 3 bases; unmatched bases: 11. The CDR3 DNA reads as TGTGCCAGCAGCTTGGGGGGGGCGACAGGGGGCGCGGACACTGAAGCTTTCTTT. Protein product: CASSLGGATGGADTEAFF.

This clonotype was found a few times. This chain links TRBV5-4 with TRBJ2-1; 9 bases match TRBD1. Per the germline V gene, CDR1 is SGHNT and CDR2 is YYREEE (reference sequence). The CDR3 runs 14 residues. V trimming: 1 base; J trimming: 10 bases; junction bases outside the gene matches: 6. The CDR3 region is CASSLRDRVGEQFF. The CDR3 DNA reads TGTGCCAGCAGCTTGAGGGACAGGGTGGGGGAGCAGTTCTTC. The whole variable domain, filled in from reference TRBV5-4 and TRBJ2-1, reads ETGVTQSPTHLIKTRGQQVTLRCSSQSGHNTVSWYQQALGQGPQFIFQYYREEENGRGNFPPRFSGLQFPNYSSELNVNALELDDSALYLCASSLRDRVGEQFFGPGTRLTVL.

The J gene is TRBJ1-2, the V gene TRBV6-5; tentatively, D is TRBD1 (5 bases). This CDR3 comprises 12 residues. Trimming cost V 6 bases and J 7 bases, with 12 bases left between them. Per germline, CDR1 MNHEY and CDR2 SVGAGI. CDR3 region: CASRSSGLGYTF. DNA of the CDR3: TGTGCCAGCAGGTCCTCAGGGCTTGGCTACACCTTC.

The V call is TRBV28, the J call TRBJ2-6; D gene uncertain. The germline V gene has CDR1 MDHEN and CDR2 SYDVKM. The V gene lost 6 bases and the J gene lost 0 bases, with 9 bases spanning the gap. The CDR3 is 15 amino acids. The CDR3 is CASSPYHSGANVLTF. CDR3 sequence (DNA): TGTGCCAGCAGCCCCTATCACTCTGGGGCCAACGTCCTGACTTTC.

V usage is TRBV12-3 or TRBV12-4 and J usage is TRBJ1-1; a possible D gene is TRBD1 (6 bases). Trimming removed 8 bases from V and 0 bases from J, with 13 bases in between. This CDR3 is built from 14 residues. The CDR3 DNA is TGTGCCAGCCTTAAGGACAGAGTGAACACTGAAGCTTTCTTT. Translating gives CASLKDRVNTEAFF.

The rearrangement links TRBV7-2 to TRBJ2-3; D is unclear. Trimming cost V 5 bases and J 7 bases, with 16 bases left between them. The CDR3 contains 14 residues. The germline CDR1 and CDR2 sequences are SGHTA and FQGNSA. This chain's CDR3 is CASSPEQWLNTQYF. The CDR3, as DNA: TGTGCCAGCAGCCCTGAGCAGTGGCTGAATACGCAGTATTTT. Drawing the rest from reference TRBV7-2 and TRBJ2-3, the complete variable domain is GAGVSQSPSNKVTEKGKDVELRCDPISGHTALYWYRQSLGQGLEFLIYFQGNSAPDKSGLPSDRFSAERTGGSVSTLTIQRTQQEDSAVYLCASSPEQWLNTQYFGPGTRLTVL.

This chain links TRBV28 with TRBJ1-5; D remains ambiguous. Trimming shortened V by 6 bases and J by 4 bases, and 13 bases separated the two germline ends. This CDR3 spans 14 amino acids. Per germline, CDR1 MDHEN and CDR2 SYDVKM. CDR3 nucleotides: TGTGCCAGCAGCCTCAAGAGGTGGAATCAGCCCCAGCATTTT. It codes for CASSLKRWNQPQHF.

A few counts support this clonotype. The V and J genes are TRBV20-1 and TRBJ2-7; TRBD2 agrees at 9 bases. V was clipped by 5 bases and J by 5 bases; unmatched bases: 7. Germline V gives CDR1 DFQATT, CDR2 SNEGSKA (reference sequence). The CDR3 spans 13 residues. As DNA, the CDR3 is TGCAGTGCTGCTAGGACTAGCGAGGACGAGCAGTACTTC. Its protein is CSAARTSEDEQYF.

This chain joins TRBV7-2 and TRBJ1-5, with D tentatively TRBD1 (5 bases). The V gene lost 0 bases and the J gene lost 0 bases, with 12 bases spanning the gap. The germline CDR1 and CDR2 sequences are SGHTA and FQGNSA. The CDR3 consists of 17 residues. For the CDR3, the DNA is TGTGCCAGCAGCTTAGCGAGACAGCGATATAGCAATCAGCCCCAGCATTTT. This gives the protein CASSLARQRYSNQPQHF.

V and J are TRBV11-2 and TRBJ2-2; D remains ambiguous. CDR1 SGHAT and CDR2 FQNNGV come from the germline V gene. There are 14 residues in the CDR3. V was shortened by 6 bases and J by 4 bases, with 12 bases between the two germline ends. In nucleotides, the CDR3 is TGTGCCAGCAGAATCGGTGGGATCACCGGGGAGCTGTTTTTT. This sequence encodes CASRIGGITGELFF.

CDR3 amino acids: CASSSTSGTDTQYF. In DNA form, the CDR3 reads TGCGCCAGCAGCTCCACTAGCGGCACAGATACGCAGTATTTT. The genes are TRBV5-1 and TRBJ2-3; 7 bases align to TRBD2. Germline V CDR1 and CDR2: SGHRS, YFSETQ. There are 14 residues in the CDR3. With V trimmed by 3 bases and J by 1 base, 2 bases remained unmatched.

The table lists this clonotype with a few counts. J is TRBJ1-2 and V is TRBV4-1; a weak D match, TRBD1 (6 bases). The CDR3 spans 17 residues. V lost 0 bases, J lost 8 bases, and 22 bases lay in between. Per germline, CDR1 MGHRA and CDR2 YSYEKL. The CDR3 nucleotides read TGCGCCAGCAGCCAAGATCAGGGGCCCCAGGGCTTTTACGGCTACACCTTC. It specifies CASSQDQGPQGFYGYTF.

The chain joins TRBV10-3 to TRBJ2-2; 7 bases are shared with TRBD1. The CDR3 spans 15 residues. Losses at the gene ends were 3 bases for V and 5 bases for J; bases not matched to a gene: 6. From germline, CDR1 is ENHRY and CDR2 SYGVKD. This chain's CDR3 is CAISDKGALTGELFF. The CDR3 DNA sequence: TGTGCCATCAGTGATAAGGGGGCGTTGACCGGGGAGCTGTTTTTT.

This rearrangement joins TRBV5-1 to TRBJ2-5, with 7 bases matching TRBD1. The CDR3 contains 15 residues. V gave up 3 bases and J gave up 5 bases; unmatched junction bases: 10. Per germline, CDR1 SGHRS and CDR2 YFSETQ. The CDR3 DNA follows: TGCGCCAGCAGCTCCCAGACAGGGACGGTGGAGACCCAGTACTTC. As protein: CASSSQTGTVETQYF.

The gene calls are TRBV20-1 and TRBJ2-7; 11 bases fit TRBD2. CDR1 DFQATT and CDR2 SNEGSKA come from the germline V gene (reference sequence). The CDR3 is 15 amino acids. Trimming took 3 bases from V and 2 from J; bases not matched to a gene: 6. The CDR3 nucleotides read TGCAGTGCTAGGTGGCTAGCGGGAGGACCCTACGAGCAGTACTTC. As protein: CSARWLAGGPYEQYF.

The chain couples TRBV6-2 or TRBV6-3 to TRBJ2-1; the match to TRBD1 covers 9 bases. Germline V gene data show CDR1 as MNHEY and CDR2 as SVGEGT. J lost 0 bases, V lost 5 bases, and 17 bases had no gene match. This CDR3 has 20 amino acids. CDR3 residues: CASSPALRTGAFYSYNEQFF. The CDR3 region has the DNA TGTGCCAGCAGTCCCGCATTGCGGACAGGGGCCTTTTACTCCTACAATGAGCAGTTCTTC.

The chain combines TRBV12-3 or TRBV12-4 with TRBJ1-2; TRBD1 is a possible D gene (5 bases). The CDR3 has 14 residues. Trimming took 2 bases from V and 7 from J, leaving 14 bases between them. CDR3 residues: CASSLYRGGGGYTF. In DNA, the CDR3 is TGTGCCAGCAGTTTATATCGGGGCGGTGGTGGCTACACCTTC.

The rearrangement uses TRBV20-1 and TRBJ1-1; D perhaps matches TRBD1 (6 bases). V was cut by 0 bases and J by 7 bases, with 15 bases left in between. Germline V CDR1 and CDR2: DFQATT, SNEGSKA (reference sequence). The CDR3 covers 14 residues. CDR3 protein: CSARDRGRGGEAFF. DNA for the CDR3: TGCAGTGCTAGAGATCGCGGGAGGGGGGGTGAAGCTTTCTTT.

The CDR3 bases are TGTGCCTGGAGGCGGGTTCCCGGACAGATCAACGAGCAGTACTTC. Protein: CAWRRVPGQINEQYF. J is TRBJ2-7 and V is TRBV30; D perhaps matches TRBD1 (6 bases). The CDR3 consists of 15 residues. Germline V gene sequence: CDR1 GTSNPN, CDR2 SVGIG (reference sequence). V lost 3 bases, J lost 5 bases, and 20 bases lay in between.

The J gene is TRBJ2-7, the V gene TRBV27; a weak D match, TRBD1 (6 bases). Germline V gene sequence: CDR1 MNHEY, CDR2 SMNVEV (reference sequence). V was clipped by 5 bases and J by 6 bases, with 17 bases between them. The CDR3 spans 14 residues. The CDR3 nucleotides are TGTGCCAGCAGTCCTAGACAGGCGAGGGGCGAGCAGTACTTC. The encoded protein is CASSPRQARGEQYF.